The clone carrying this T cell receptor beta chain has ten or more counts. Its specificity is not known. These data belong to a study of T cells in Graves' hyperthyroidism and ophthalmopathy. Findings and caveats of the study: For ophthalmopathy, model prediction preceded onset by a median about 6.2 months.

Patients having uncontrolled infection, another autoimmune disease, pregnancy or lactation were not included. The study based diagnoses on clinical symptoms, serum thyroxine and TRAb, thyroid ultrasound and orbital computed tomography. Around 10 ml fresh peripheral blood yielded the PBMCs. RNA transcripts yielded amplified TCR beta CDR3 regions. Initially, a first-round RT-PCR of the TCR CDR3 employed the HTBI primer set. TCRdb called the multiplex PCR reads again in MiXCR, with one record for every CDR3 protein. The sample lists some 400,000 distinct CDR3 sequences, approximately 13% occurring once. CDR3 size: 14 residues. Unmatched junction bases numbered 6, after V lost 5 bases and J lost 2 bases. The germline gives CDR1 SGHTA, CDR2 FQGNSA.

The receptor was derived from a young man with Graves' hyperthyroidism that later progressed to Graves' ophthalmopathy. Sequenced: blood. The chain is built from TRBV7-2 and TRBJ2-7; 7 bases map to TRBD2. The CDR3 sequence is CASSPGGTAYEQYF. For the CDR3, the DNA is TGTGCCAGCAGCCCCGGGGGGACCGCCTACGAGCAGTACTTC. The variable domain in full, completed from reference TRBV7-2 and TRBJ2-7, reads GAGVSQSPSNKVTEKGKDVELRCDPISGHTALYWYRQSLGQGLEFLIYFQGNSAPDKSGLPSDRFSAERTGGSVSTLTIQRTQQEDSAVYLCASSPGGTAYEQYFGPGTRLTVT.